Shown below are 18 T cell receptor beta chains from a single sample sequenced in a study of CD8+CD57+ T cells in acquired aplastic anemia. Template material for TCR beta VDJ and CDR3 profiling consisted of genomic DNA. TCRdb re-analysed the reads in MiXCR, keeping a single row per CDR3 protein. Among 150,000 to 200,000 distinct CDR3 sequences, roughly 50% were seen once, and the ten largest hold 1.8%. The sequenced patients had an expansion of CD8+CD57+ cells seen by flow cytometry. Specimen: sorted CD4+, CD8+, or CD8+CD57+ T cells (not recorded which) from PBMCs. These receptors came from a human donor with aplastic anemia.

For this clonotype: One end of the junction fails to match germline, which may point to a read error. The chain couples TRBV29-1 to TRBJ2-3, with D possibly matching TRBD1 (6 bases). CDR1 and CDR2 from the germline V gene are SQVTM and ANQGSEA. There are 11 residues in the CDR3. The CDR3 loop reads CSVEDPFTGSF. Here the CDR3 DNA reads TGCAGCGTTGAAGATCCATTCACAGGGTCTTTT.

The CDR3 nucleotides are TGCGCCAGCAGCGAGGGACAACTAGCCAAAAACATTCAGTACTTC. Translated, it gives CASSEGQLAKNIQYF. The V gene is TRBV10-2, the J gene TRBJ2-4, with a tentative D call TRBD1 (6 bases). V was pared by 6 bases and J by 0 bases, with 12 bases between. Germline values: CDR1 WSHSY, CDR2 SAAADI. This CDR3 is 15 amino acids long.

The V gene is TRBV20-1, the J gene TRBJ1-3; possibly TRBD1 for D (5 bases). Germline V gene sequence: CDR1 DFQATT, CDR2 SNEGSKA (reference sequence). Trimming shortened V by 4 bases and J by 5 bases, and 15 bases separated the two germline ends. The CDR3 has 14 residues. The CDR3 region is CSATPGRVRNTIYF. In DNA form, the CDR3 reads TGCAGTGCTACCCCTGGCAGGGTGAGAAACACCATATATTTT.

The chain has TRBV19 and TRBJ1-2, with D maybe TRBD1 (5 bases). V dropped 3 bases and J dropped 6 bases, with 14 bases sitting between them. The germline CDR1 and CDR2 sequences are LNHDA and SQIVND (reference sequence). The CDR3 runs to 14 residues. The chain's CDR3 is CASSILGASNGYTF. The CDR3 coding sequence is TGTGCCAGTAGTATCCTAGGGGCGTCGAATGGCTACACCTTC.

The chain combines TRBV29-1 with TRBJ1-4; D is perhaps TRBD1 (5 bases). V was pared by 3 bases and J by 5 bases, with 16 bases between. The CDR3 is made up of 15 amino acids. Germline-derived CDR1 and CDR2 are SQVTM and ANQGSEA. CDR3 loop: CSVDDRRLYNEKLFF. The CDR3 DNA is TGCAGCGTTGACGACAGACGACTCTACAATGAAAAACTGTTTTTT.

This clonotype was counted many times. The V call is TRBV20-1, the J call TRBJ1-2; a possible D gene is TRBD1 (5 bases). Trimming took off 3 bases at V and 2 bases at J, with 10 bases between the two ends. This CDR3 has 13 amino acids. Germline lookup yields CDR1 DFQATT and CDR2 SNEGSKA (reference sequence). DNA for the CDR3: TGCAGTGCTAGGGGACTGACCAACTATGGCTACACCTTC. Translation: CSARGLTNYGYTF.

This clonotype was seen many times. The rearrangement links TRBV7-9 to TRBJ1-4; tentatively, D is TRBD1 (5 bases). CDR3 length: 15 amino acids. V lost 0 bases, J lost 8 bases, and 13 bases lay in between. Per the germline V gene, CDR1 is SEHNR and CDR2 is FQNEAQ (reference sequence). Here the CDR3 reads CASSLARGGGEKLFF. CDR3 nucleotides: TGTGCCAGCAGCTTAGCGCGGGGGGGAGGCGAAAAACTGTTTTTT.

This clonotype was counted only a few times. CDR3 sequence: CASSRTGTALYGYTF. For the CDR3, the DNA is TGCGCCAGCAGCCGCACCGGGACAGCGCTCTATGGCTACACCTTC. The V call is TRBV4-1, the J call TRBJ1-2, with TRBD1 identical over 7 bases. There are 15 residues in the CDR3. With 4 bases clipped from V and 4 bases from J, the junction kept 9 bases outside the gene matches. Germline V lookup: CDR1 MGHRA, CDR2 YSYEKL.

This rearrangement joins TRBV9 to TRBJ2-7, with 10 bases matching TRBD2. The ends lost 4 bases at V and 4 bases at J; junction bases unmatched: 8. This CDR3 region has 15 residues. CDR1 SGDLS and CDR2 YYNGEE come from the germline V gene. The CDR3 nucleotides read TGTGCCAGCAGCCCTCTAGCGGGGGAGATGTACGAGCAGTACTTC. This gives the protein CASSPLAGEMYEQYF.

This clonotype was observed at least ten times. The genes are TRBV6-1 and TRBJ2-2; 7 bases match TRBD1. Germline V gene lookup returns CDR1 MNHNS and CDR2 SASEGT. V dropped 8 bases and J dropped 5; count of bases not matched to a gene: 5. This CDR3 comprises 13 residues. CDR3 DNA: TGTGCCAGCTTGGAGGACAGGACCGGGGAGCTGTTTTTT. Its protein product is CASLEDRTGELFF.

This CDR3 reads CASSDSSGGPYEQYF. CDR3 coding DNA: TGTGCCAGCAGTGACTCTAGCGGGGGGCCCTACGAGCAGTACTTC. The chain recombines TRBV2 with TRBJ2-7; TRBD2 matches at 11 bases. V dropped 3 bases and J dropped 2; count of bases not matched to a gene: 3. Germline V CDR1 and CDR2: SNHLY, FYNNEI. This CDR3 region has 15 residues.

This chain joins TRBV20-1 and TRBJ1-1; a weak D match, TRBD1 (6 bases). V was cut by 6 bases and J by 5 bases, with 13 bases left in between. The CDR3 covers 12 residues. Germline V lookup: CDR1 DFQATT, CDR2 SNEGSKA (reference sequence). This CDR3 is CSATGLRTEAFF. The CDR3 coding sequence is TGCAGTGCCACAGGGTTAAGGACTGAAGCTTTCTTT.

This clonotype was counted only a few times. This chain joins TRBV10-3 and TRBJ1-2; D unresolved. The length of the CDR3 is 14 residues. V shed 3 bases and J shed 3 bases, with 11 bases lying between them. The germline V gene has CDR1 ENHRY and CDR2 SYGVKD. CDR3 protein: CAISEGDTYYGYTF. CDR3 nucleotide sequence: TGTGCCATCAGTGAAGGAGACACCTACTATGGCTACACCTTC.

This clonotype came up a few times. A much larger clone lies a single base off, so this may be a read error. The CDR3 ends on some other residue instead of the conserved phenylalanine or tryptophan, so this is likely a read error. V and J are TRBV4-3 and TRBJ2-3; D possibly corresponds to TRBD2 (6 bases). The V end was cut by 0 bases, the J end by 5 bases, with 15 bases between. The germline V gene has CDR1 LGHNA and CDR2 YSLEER. The CDR3 consists of 16 residues. The CDR3 sequence is CASSQEGRLGQDTQYL. The CDR3 region has the DNA TGCGCCAGCAGCCAAGAAGGTCGACTAGGACAAGATACGCAGTATCTT.

Regarding this clonotype: A much larger clone sits a single nucleotide away, making a read error possible. The rearrangement uses TRBV11-2 and TRBJ2-1; D remains unclear. CDR3 size: 15 residues. Per germline, CDR1 SGHAT and CDR2 FQNNGV. For the CDR3, the DNA is TGTGCCAGCAGTCCAGTCACAAGCTCCTACAATGGGCAGTTCTTC. It encodes CASSPVTSSYNGQFF.

This clonotype was detected ten times or more. The genes are TRBV7-8 and TRBJ2-2, with D perhaps TRBD2 (6 bases). CDR3 length: 15 residues. Looked up from germline, CDR1 is SGHVS and CDR2 is FQNEAQ. The V end lost 0 bases, the J end lost 6 bases, and 11 bases lay between the germline ends. CDR3 amino acids: CASSLAGGSPGELFF. The CDR3 region has the DNA TGTGCCAGCAGCTTAGCGGGAGGAAGTCCCGGGGAGCTGTTTTTT.

In this sample, this clonotype turned up a few times. The rearrangement links TRBV7-3 to TRBJ2-2; D is tentatively TRBD1 or TRBD2 (5 bases each). The V gene's germline CDR1 is SGHTA and CDR2 FQGTGA. This CDR3 comprises 13 residues. The ends were cut back, 8 bases at V and 2 bases at J, with 9 bases in the middle. CDR3 sequence: CASRDGNTGELFF. CDR3 nucleotide sequence: TGTGCCAGCCGGGACGGTAACACCGGGGAGCTGTTTTTT.

Within the sample, this clonotype is medium-sized. The chain couples TRBV9 to TRBJ1-6; D gene unclear. Germline CDR1 is SGDLS and CDR2 is YYNGEE. V lost 4 bases and J 6 bases, leaving 5 bases between the germline ends. The CDR3 loop spans 12 amino acids. The CDR3 protein is CASSNINSPLHF. The CDR3 DNA sequence: TGTGCCAGCAGCAATATTAATTCACCCCTCCACTTT.